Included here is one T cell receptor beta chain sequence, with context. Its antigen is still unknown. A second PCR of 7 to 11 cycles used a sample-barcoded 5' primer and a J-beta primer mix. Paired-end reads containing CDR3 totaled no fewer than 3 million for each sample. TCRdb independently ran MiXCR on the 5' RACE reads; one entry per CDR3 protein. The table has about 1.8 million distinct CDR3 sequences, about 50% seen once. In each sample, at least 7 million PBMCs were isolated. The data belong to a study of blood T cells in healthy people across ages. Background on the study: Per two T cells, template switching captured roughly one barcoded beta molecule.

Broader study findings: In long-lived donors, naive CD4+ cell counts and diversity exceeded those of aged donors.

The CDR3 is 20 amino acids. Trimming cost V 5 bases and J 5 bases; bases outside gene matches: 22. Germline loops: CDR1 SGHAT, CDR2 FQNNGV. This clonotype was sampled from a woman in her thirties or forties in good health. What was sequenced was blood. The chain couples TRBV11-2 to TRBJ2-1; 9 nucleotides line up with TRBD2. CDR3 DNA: TGTGCCAGCAGCCCCGTTATAGGGACTAGCCGGACCGGAGGAGACAATGAGCAGTTCTTC. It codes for CASSPVIGTSRTGGDNEQFF.